This is a list of T cell receptor beta chains from one sample in a study of shared clonotypes between healthy human individuals. TCRdb's copy holds only in-frame clones and misses some; the assay was immunoSEQ multiplex PCR. The repertoire holds about 1,900,000 clones, with 85% to 95% as singletons. Sequencing was performed on naive CD8+ T cells sorted from blood. The receptor set was obtained from a young man in good health. Each CDR3 is given with its conserved first and last residue. The order of the fields is J gene, D gene, clone size, V gene, CDR3 DNA, CDR3 protein. The D gene is left open where the match is weak. Part of the rows lack a size; the others show once, few, many or a class for expanded clones.

>TRBJ2-3|NA|NA|TRBV10-1
TGCGCCAGCAGTGAGTGGGGACATAGCACAGATACGCAGTATTTT
CASSEWGHSTDTQYF
>TRBJ2-5|NA|NA|TRBV4-1
TGCGCCAGCAGCCAAGGTGGAGGGGGCGCGAGGGAGACCCAGTACTTC
CASSQGGGGARETQYF
>TRBJ1-3|NA|once|TRBV28
TGTGCCAGCAGTTTAAGGAACTCTGGAAACACCATATATTTT
CASSLRNSGNTIYF
>TRBJ2-1|NA|NA|TRBV7-8
TGTGCCAGCAGCTTAGCCTGGGGGAAGTATAATGAGCAGTTCTTC
CASSLAWGKYNEQFF
>TRBJ2-2|NA|NA|TRBV9
TGTGCCAGCAGCCAGATTTTGTTTTTT
CASSQILFF
>TRBJ1-5|NA|NA|TRBV7-2
TGTGCCAGCAGCCCCACCGAGGGGGAAAGCAATCAGCCCCAGCATTTT
CASSPTEGESNQPQHF
>TRBJ2-1|NA|NA|TRBV27
TGTGCCAGCAGTTTATATCAGGGGAGCAATGAGCAGTTCTTC
CASSLYQGSNEQFF
>TRBJ2-7|NA|NA|TRBV30
TGTGCCTGGAGCACAGGGAGCTCCTACGAGCAGTACTTC
CAWSTGSSYEQYF
>TRBJ2-7|NA|NA|TRBV27
TGTGCCACCGGAACCCAGGGGGGGGGCGAGCAGTACTTC
CATGTQGGGEQYF
>TRBJ2-1|TRBD1|NA|TRBV11-2
TGTGCCAGCACGGACAGGGACAATGAGCAGTTCTTC
CASTDRDNEQFF
>TRBJ2-5|NA|NA|TRBV5-1
TGCGCCAGCAGCTTCTCAGGGAACGGAGCGGAGACCCAGTACTTC
CASSFSGNGAETQYF
>TRBJ1-4|TRBD1|NA|TRBV9
TGTGCCAGCAGCGTAGCGTGGACAGGGGATGAAAAACTGTTTTTT
CASSVAWTGDEKLFF
>TRBJ1-6|NA|NA|TRBV27
TGTGCCAGCAGTTTTGGCCCGGGGGCCCCCCTCCACTTT
CASSFGPGAPLHF
>TRBJ2-3|NA|NA|TRBV9
TGTGCCAGCAGCGGCAAATCGGATACGCAGTATTTT
CASSGKSDTQYF
>TRBJ2-7|TRBD2|once|TRBV11-1
TGTGCCAGCAGCTTAGGGGGACTAGCGGATAAGTACTTC
CASSLGGLADKYF
>TRBJ2-1|TRBD2|NA|TRBV2
TGTGCCAGCCGGACTAGCGGGGCCGGTGGGGACTACAATGAGCAGTTCTTC
CASRTSGAGGDYNEQFF
>TRBJ2-7|NA|NA|TRBV7-2
TGTGCCAGCAGCTTAGTCGGCAACTCCTACGAGCAGTACTTC
CASSLVGNSYEQYF
>TRBJ2-3|NA|NA|TRBV12-5
TGTGCTAGTGGTCCCCCAGACGGAGGGAACGCAGATACGCAGTATTTT
CASGPPDGGNADTQYF
>TRBJ2-7|TRBD1|NA|TRBV4-1
TGCGCCAGCAGCCTAGACAGGGAAAGCGAGCAGTACTTC
CASSLDRESEQYF
>TRBJ2-7|NA|NA|TRBV21-1
TGTGCCAGCAGCAAAGTAAATGTGACAGCAACCTACGAGCAGTACTTC
CASSKVNVTATYEQYF
>TRBJ2-5|NA|NA|TRBV6-5
TGTGCCAGCAGATCGGTCTTGCACGAGACCCAGTACTTC
CASRSVLHETQYF
>TRBJ1-1|TRBD1|NA|TRBV13
TGTGCCAGCAGCAGCCGGACAGGGGCTGAAGCTTTCTTT
CASSSRTGAEAFF
>TRBJ1-6|TRBD1|NA|TRBV7-9
TGTGCCAGCAGCCCCGGGACAGGGCTAGATTCACCCCTCCACTTT
CASSPGTGLDSPLHF
>TRBJ2-1|NA|NA|TRBV7-2
TGTGCCAGCAGCACCTGGACTAACTACAATGAGCAGTTCTTC
CASSTWTNYNEQFF
>TRBJ2-7|TRBD1|NA|TRBV27
TGTGCCAGCAGTGTCCGGGACAGGGACTACGAGCAGTACTTC
CASSVRDRDYEQYF
>TRBJ1-2|NA|NA|TRBV7-9
TGTGCCAGCAGCCCCCCCTCAGGGTCCGGCTACACCTTC
CASSPPSGSGYTF
>TRBJ2-2|NA|NA|TRBV30
TGTGCCTGGAGTGAGGGGACATTCGGTACCGGGGAGCTGTTTTTT
CAWSEGTFGTGELFF
>TRBJ1-2|NA|NA|TRBV5-6
TGTGCCAGCAGCTCGCGCGGGTTCTTAGCCATTTCGAACTATGGCTACACCTTC
CASSSRGFLAISNYGYTF
>TRBJ2-7|TRBD2|NA|TRBV7-9
TGTGCCAGCAGCCCAACCCACTGGGAGGGCGGCAACGAGCAGTACTTC
CASSPTHWEGGNEQYF
>TRBJ1-2|NA|NA|TRBV7-9
TGTGCCAGCAGCTTAGACGCAGGGTCTAACTATGGCTACACCTTC
CASSLDAGSNYGYTF
>TRBJ1-4|TRBD1|NA|TRBV7-9
TGTGCCAGCAGCTCGGAATTAGGACAGGGTAGTGCCGCTAATGAAAAACTGTTTTTT
CASSSELGQGSAANEKLFF
>TRBJ2-7|TRBD2|NA|TRBV2
TGTGCCAGCAGTGACCCCTTGGGTAGCGGGGGGACGTACGAGCAGTACTTC
CASSDPLGSGGTYEQYF
>TRBJ2-1|NA|NA|TRBV6-6
TGTGCCAGCACCATCGACCCGTACAATGAGCAGTTCTTC
CASTIDPYNEQFF
>TRBJ1-1|TRBD1|NA|TRBV7-9
TGTGCCAGCAGCCCTTTATTCCAGGGGGCCGAGGGCACTGAAGCTTTCTTT
CASSPLFQGAEGTEAFF
>TRBJ2-7|TRBD1|once|TRBV6-1
TGTGCCAGCAGTGAAGGGGGACAGGCTCCTTACGAGCAGTACTTC
CASSEGGQAPYEQYF
>TRBJ1-1|TRBD1|once|TRBV5-1
TGCGCCAGCAGCTTGTGGGGGCCCGGGACAGATTACACTGAAGCTTTCTTT
CASSLWGPGTDYTEAFF
>TRBJ2-2|NA|NA|TRBV18
TGTGCCAGCTCACCACCCTCGGGGAACGGGGAGCTGTTTTTT
CASSPPSGNGELFF
>TRBJ2-4|NA|NA|TRBV2
TGTGCCAGCAGTGAGGGGGGATTAAAAAACATTCAGTACTTC
CASSEGGLKNIQYF
>TRBJ2-2|NA|NA|TRBV5-6
TGTGCCAGCAGCTACCTGAGGGGCGGGGAGCTGTTTTTT
CASSYLRGGELFF
>TRBJ2-7|NA|NA|TRBV5-5
TGTGCCAGCAGCTATACCCAGGGGCGGTACGAGCAGTACTTC
CASSYTQGRYEQYF
>TRBJ2-7|NA|NA|TRBV6-6
TGTGCCAGCAGTTATCCCGAATACGAGCAGTACTTC
CASSYPEYEQYF
>TRBJ2-1|TRBD1|NA|TRBV5-1
TGCGCCAGCAGCTTGACAGGGGGATCCTACAATGAGCAGTTCTTC
CASSLTGGSYNEQFF
>TRBJ2-7|TRBD2|NA|TRBV5-1
TGCGCCAGCAGCACCGGACTAGCGGGAGAGGGGTACGAGCAGTACTTC
CASSTGLAGEGYEQYF
>TRBJ2-5|NA|NA|TRBV7-6
TGTGCCAGCAGCGGGATCCAAGAGACCCAGTACTTC
CASSGIQETQYF
>TRBJ2-1|NA|NA|TRBV9
TGTGCCAGCAGCTCCCTAGGCTATGAGCAGTTCTTC
CASSSLGYEQFF
>TRBJ2-1|TRBD2|NA|TRBV7-9
TGTGCCAGCAGCGTAAGTAGCGGGGGGATCTACAATGAGCAGTTCTTC
CASSVSSGGIYNEQFF
>TRBJ2-7|NA|NA|TRBV7-8
TGTGCCAGCAGCTTAGCTGCTGGAAGCGAGCAGTACTTC
CASSLAAGSEQYF
>TRBJ2-7|TRBD2|NA|TRBV7-8
TGTGCCAGCAGCTTAGGGCTAGCGGGGGTTCCCCGGCCCCTGGAGCAGTACTTC
CASSLGLAGVPRPLEQYF
>TRBJ2-1|TRBD1|NA|TRBV2
TGTGCCAGCAGGGCACAGGGGGGCTATGAGCAGTTCTTC
CASRAQGGYEQFF
>TRBJ1-4|NA|once|TRBV6-5
TGTGCCAGCAGCTCAACCCCCGGGAGGGGAGAAAAACTGTTTTTT
CASSSTPGRGEKLFF
>TRBJ2-1|NA|NA|TRBV5-5
TGTGCCAGCAGAGACACGAGTGGACGGAATGAGCAGTTCTTC
CASRDTSGRNEQFF
>TRBJ1-5|NA|NA|TRBV6-1
TGTGCCAGCAGTGAACTGAAGGGGGGCAATCAGCCCCAGCATTTT
CASSELKGGNQPQHF
>TRBJ2-3|TRBD1|NA|TRBV7-9
TGTGCCAGCAGCCGACACAGAGACAGGGTTGATACGCAGTATTTT
CASSRHRDRVDTQYF
>TRBJ2-7|TRBD1|NA|TRBV11-2
TGTGCCAGCAGCTTACCTACAGGGGACGGCTACGAGCAGTACTTC
CASSLPTGDGYEQYF
>TRBJ2-5|NA|NA|TRBV30
TGTGCCTGGAGTGATCCTCAAGAGACCCAGTACTTC
CAWSDPQETQYF
>TRBJ2-4|TRBD1|NA|TRBV7-9
TGTGCCAGCAGCTTAAACCCGGACAGGACATTATACTTC
CASSLNPDRTLYF
>TRBJ2-7|TRBD2|once|TRBV6-6
TGTGCCAGCAGTTACTCGGGGGACTACCACTTC
CASSYSGDYHF
>TRBJ1-1|NA|NA|TRBV7-9
TGTGCCAGCAGCTTAGTTGGCCCATCGGCCGTGGGCACTGAAGCTTTCTTT
CASSLVGPSAVGTEAFF
>TRBJ1-4|NA|NA|TRBV27
TGTGCCAGCAGAACCCTCCCAGATGCAACTAATGAAAAACTGTTTTTT
CASRTLPDATNEKLFF
>TRBJ2-3|NA|NA|TRBV19
TGTGCCAGTAGTATAGGGGACGGGGCAGATACGCAGTATTTT
CASSIGDGADTQYF